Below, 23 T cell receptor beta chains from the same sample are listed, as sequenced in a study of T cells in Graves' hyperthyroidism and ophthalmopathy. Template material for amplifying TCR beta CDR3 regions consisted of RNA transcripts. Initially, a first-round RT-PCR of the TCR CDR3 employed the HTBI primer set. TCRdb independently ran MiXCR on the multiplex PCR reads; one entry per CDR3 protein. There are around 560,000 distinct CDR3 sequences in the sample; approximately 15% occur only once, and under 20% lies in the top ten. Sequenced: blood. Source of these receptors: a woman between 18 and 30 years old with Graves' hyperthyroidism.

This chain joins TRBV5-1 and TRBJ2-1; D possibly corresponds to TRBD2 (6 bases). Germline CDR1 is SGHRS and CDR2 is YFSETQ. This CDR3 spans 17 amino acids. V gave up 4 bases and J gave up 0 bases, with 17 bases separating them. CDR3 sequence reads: CASSQEGAGSSYNEQFF. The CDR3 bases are TGCGCCAGCAGCCAAGAGGGAGCGGGTAGCTCCTACAATGAGCAGTTCTTC.

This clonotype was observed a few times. The CDR3 here is CASSLIQGETGELFF. The DNA for the CDR3 is TGTGCCAGCAGTTTGATACAGGGGGAAACCGGGGAGCTGTTTTTT. V gene TRBV12-3 or TRBV12-4 combines with J gene TRBJ2-2; 8 positions match TRBD1. The CDR3 length is 15 residues. Germline trimming cut 3 bases from V and 5 bases from J; bases unmatched to any gene: 5.

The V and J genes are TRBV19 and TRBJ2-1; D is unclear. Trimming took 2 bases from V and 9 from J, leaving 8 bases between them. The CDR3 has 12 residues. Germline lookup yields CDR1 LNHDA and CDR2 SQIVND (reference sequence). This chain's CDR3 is CASSISSGEQFF. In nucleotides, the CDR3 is TGTGCCAGTAGTATATCGAGTGGTGAGCAGTTCTTC.

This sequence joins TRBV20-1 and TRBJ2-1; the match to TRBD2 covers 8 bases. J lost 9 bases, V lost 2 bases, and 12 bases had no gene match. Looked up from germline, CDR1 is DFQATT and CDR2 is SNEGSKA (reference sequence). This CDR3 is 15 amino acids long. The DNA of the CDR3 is TGCAGTGCTAGACTGAGGCGGGAGGTCTTTAGTGAGCAGTTCTTC. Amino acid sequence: CSARLRREVFSEQFF.

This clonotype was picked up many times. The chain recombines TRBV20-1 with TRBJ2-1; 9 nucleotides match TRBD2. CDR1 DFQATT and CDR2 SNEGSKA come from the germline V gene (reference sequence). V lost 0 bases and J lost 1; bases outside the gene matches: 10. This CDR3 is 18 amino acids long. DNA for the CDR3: TGCAGTGCTAGAGATCTCAGGCTAGCGGGACTTTCCTACAATGAGCAGTTCTTC. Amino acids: CSARDLRLAGLSYNEQFF.

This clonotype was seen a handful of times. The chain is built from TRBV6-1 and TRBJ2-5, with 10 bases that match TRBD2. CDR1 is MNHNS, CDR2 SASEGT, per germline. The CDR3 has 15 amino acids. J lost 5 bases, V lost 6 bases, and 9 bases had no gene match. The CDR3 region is CASSPWASGSETQYF. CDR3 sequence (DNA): TGTGCCAGCAGCCCGTGGGCTAGCGGGAGTGAGACCCAGTACTTC.

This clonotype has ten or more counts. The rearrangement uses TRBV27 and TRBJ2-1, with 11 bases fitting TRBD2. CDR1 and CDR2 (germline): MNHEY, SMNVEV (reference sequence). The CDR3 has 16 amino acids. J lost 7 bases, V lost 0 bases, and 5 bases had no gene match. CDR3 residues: CASSLSITSGSNEQFF. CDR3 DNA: TGTGCCAGCAGTTTATCGATTACTAGCGGGAGTAATGAGCAGTTCTTC.

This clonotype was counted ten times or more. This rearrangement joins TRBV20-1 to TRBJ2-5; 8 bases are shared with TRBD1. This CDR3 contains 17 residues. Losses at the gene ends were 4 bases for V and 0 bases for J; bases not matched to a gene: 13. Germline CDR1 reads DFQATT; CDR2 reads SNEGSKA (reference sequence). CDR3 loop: CSAKKDREGWYQETQYF. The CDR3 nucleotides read TGCAGTGCTAAGAAGGACAGGGAAGGGTGGTACCAAGAGACCCAGTACTTC.

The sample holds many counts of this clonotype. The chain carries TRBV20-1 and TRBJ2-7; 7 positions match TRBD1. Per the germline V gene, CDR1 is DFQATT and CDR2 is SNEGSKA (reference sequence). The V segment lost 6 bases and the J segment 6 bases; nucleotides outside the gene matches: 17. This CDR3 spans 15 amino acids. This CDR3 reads CSAPGFGQGEAEQYF. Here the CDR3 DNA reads TGCAGTGCCCCAGGTTTTGGGCAGGGGGAAGCCGAGCAGTACTTC.

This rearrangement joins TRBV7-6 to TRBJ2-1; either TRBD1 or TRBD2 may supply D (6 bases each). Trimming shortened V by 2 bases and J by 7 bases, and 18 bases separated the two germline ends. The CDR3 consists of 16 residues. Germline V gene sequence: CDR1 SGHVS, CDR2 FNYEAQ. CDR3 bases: TGTGCCAGCAGCTTATCTTTCCATGTAGGGGGGAATGAGCAGTTCTTC. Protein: CASSLSFHVGGNEQFF.

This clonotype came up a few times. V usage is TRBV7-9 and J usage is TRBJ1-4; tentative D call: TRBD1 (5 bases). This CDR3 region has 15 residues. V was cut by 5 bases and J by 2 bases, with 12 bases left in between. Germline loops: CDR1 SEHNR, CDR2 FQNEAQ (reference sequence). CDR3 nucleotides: TGTGCCAGCAGCCAGGGTCAGAGGACTAATGAAAAACTGTTTTTT. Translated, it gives CASSQGQRTNEKLFF.

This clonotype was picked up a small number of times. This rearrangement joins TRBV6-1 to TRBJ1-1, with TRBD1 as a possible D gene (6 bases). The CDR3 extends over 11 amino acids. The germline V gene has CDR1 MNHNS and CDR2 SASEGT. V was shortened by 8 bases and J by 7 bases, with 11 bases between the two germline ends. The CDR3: CASRGQFEAFF. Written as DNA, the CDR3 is TGTGCCAGCCGCGGACAGTTTGAAGCTTTCTTT.

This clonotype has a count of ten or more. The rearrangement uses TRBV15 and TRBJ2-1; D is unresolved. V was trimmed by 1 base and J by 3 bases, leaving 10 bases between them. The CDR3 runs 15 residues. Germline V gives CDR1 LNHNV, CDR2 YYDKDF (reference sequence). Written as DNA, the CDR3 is TGTGCCACCAGCAGAGTGCAAGCGTACTACAATGAGCAGTTCTTC. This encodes CATSRVQAYYNEQFF.

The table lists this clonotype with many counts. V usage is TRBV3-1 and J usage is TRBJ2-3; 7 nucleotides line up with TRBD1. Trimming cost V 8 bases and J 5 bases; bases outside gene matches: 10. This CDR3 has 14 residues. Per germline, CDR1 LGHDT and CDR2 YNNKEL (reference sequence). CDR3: CASGVTGAGDTQYF. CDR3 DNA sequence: TGTGCCAGCGGGGTTACAGGGGCCGGAGATACGCAGTATTTT.

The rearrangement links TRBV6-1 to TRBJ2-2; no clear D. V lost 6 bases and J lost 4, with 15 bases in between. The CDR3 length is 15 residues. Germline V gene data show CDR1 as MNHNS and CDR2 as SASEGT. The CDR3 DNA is TGTGCCAGCAGCCTCCCGCTGAAAGTCACCGGGGAGCTGTTTTTT. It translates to CASSLPLKVTGELFF.

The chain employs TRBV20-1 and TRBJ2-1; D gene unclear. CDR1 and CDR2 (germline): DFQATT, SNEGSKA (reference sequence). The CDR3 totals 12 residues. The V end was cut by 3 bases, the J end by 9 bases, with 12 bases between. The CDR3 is CSASNFSSEQFF. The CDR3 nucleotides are TGCAGTGCTAGCAATTTCTCCAGTGAGCAGTTCTTC.

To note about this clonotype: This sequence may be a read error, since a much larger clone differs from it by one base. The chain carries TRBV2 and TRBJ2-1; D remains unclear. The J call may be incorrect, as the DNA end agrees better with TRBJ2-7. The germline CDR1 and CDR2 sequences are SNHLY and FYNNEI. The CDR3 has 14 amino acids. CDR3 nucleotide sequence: TGTGCCAGCAGTGAAGGGTACTACAACAATGAGCAGTACTTC. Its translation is CASSEGYYNNEQYF.

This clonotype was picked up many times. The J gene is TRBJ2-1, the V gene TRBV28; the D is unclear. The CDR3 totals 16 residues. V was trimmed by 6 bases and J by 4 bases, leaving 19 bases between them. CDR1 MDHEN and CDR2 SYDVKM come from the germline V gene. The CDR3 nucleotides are TGTGCCAGCAGCCCCCTCTCGAATCGCGGATACAATGAGCAGTTCTTC. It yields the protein CASSPLSNRGYNEQFF.

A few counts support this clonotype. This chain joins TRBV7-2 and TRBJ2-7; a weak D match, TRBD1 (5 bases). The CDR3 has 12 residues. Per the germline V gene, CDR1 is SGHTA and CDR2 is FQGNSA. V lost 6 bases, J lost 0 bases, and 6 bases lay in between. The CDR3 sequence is CASRGASYEQYF. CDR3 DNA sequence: TGTGCCAGCAGAGGGGCCTCCTACGAGCAGTACTTC.

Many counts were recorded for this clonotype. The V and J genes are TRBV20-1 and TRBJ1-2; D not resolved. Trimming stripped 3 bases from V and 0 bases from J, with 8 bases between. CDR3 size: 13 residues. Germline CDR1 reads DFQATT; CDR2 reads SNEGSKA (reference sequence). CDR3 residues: CSASTEANYGYTF. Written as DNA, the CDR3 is TGCAGTGCTAGCACCGAAGCTAACTATGGCTACACCTTC.

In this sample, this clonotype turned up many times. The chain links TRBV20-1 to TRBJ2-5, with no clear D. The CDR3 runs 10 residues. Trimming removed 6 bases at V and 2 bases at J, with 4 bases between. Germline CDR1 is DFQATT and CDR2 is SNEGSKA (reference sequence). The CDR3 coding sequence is TGCAGTGCCCAGCAAGAGACCCAGTACTTC. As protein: CSAQQETQYF.

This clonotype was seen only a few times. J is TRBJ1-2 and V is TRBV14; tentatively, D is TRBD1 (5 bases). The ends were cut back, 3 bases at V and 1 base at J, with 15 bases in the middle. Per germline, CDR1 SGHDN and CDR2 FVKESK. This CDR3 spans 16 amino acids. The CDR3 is CASSQRRTHLNYGYTF. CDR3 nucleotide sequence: TGTGCCAGCAGCCAGCGTCGGACACATCTTAACTATGGCTACACCTTC.

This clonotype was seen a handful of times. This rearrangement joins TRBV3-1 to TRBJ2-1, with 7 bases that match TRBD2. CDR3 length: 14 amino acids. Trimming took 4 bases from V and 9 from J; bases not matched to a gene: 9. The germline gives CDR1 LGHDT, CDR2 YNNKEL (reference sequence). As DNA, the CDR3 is TGTGCCAGCAGCCGAGTAGAGTCGGGGGGTGAGCAGTTCTTC. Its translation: CASSRVESGGEQFF.